This record looks at one TCR beta chain sequence and its context. J was trimmed by 8 bases and V by 2 bases; bases with no gene match: 4. The CDR3 totals 15 residues. Germline V lookup: CDR1 SGHDT, CDR2 YYEEEE. This record belongs to a study of T cell responses to AZD1222 COVID-19 vaccine. TCRdb's copy holds only in-frame clones and misses some; the assay was immunoSEQ multiplex PCR. The table shows 130,000 or so clones, with about 89% occurring only once. This clonotype was obtained from an adult in good health. This chain joins TRBV5-6 and TRBJ1-6; 10 bases line up with TRBD1. The material was peripheral blood, obtained on day 0 of AZD1222 vaccination. CDR3 protein: CASSFPGQGYSPLHF. CDR3 coding DNA: TGTGCCAGCAGCTTTCCGGGACAGGGGTATTCACCCCTCCACTTT.